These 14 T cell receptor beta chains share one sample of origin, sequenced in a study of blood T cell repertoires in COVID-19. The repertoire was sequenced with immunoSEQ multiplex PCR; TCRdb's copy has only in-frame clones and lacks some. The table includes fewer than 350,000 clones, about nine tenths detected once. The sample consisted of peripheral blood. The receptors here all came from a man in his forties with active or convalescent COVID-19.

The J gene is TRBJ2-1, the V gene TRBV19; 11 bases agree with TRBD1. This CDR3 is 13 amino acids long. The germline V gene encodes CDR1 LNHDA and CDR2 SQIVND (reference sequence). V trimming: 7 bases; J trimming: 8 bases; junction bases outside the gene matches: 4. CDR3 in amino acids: CASKGQGVHEQFF. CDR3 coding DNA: TGTGCCAGTAAGGGACAGGGGGTCCATGAGCAGTTCTTC.

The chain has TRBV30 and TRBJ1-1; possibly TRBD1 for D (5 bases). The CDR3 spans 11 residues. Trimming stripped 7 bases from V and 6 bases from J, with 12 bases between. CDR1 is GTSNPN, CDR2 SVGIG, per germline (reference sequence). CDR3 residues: CASRVAAEAFF. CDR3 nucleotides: TGTGCCTCCAGGGTTGCGGCTGAAGCTTTCTTT.

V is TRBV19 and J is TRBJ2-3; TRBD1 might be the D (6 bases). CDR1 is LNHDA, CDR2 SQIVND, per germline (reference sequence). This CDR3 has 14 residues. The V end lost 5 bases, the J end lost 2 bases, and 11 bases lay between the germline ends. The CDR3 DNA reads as TGTGCCAGTAGTGCGTACAGGGTCACAGATACGCAGTATTTT. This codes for CASSAYRVTDTQYF.

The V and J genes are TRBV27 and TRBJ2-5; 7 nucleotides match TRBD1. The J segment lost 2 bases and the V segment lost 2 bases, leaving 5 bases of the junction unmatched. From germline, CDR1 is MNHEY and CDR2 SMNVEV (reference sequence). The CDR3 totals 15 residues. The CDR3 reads CASSLGAGGQETQYF. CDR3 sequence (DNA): TGTGCCAGCAGTTTAGGGGCAGGGGGACAAGAGACCCAGTACTTC.

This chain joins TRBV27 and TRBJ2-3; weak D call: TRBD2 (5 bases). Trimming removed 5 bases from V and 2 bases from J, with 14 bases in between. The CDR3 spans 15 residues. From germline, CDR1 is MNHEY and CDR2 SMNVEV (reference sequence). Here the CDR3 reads CASSPLDSYTDTQYF. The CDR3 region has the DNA TGTGCCAGCAGTCCGTTGGACTCTTACACAGATACGCAGTATTTT.

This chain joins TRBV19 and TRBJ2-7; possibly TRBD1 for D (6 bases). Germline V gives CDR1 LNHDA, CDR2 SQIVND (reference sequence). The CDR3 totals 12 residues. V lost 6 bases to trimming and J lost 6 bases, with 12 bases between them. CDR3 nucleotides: TGTGCCAGTAGGACCACAGGGAGCGAGCAGTACTTC. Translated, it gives CASRTTGSEQYF.

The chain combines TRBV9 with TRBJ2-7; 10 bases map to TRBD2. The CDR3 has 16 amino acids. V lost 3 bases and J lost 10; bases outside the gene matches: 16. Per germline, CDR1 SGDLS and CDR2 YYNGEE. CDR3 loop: CASSGGGGLAGVEQYF. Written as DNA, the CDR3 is TGTGCCAGCAGCGGCGGAGGGGGTCTAGCGGGAGTGGAACAGTACTTC.

CDR3 residues: CASSDRRDRGYNEQFF. The CDR3 DNA is TGTGCCAGCAGCGACCGACGGGACAGGGGATACAATGAGCAGTTCTTC. The chain has TRBV9 and TRBJ2-1; 10 bases match TRBD1. The junction had 7 bases not matched to a gene; V was cut back by 3 bases and J by 4 bases. Germline V CDR1 and CDR2: SGDLS, YYNGEE. This CDR3 spans 16 amino acids.

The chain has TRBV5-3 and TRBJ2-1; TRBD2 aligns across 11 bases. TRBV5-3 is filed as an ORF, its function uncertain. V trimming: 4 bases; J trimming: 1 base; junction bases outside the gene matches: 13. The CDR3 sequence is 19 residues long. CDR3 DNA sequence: TGTGCCAGAAGCCCCTCAGGTCTAGCGGGAGGTTCTTCCTACAATGAGCAGTTCTTC. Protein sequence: CARSPSGLAGGSSYNEQFF.

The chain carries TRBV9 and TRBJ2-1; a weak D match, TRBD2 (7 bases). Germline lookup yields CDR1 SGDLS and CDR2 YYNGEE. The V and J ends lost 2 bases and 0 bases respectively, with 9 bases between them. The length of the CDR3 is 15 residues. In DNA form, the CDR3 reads TGTGCCAGCAGCGTGAGGGGGGGCTCCTACAATGAGCAGTTCTTC. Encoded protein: CASSVRGGSYNEQFF.

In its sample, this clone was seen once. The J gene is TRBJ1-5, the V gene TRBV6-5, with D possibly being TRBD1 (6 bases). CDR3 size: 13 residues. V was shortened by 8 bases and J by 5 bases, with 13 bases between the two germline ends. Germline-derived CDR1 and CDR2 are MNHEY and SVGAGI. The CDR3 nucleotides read TGTGCCAGCGCCCGGGAGGGGGATCAGCCCCAGCATTTT. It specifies CASAREGDQPQHF.

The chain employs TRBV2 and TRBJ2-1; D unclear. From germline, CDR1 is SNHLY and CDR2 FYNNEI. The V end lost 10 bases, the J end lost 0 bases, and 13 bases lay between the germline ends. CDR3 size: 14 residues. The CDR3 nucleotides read TGTGCCACCTTTCCTAAAGACTCCTACAATGAGCAGTTCTTC. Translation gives CATFPKDSYNEQFF.

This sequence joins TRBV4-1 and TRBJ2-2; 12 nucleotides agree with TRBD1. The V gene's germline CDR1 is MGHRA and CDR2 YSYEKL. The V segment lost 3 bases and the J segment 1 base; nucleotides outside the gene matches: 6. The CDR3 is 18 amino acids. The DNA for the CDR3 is TGCGCCAGCAGCCACTCCGGGACAGGGGGCTTGAACACCGGGGAGCTGTTTTTT. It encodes CASSHSGTGGLNTGELFF.

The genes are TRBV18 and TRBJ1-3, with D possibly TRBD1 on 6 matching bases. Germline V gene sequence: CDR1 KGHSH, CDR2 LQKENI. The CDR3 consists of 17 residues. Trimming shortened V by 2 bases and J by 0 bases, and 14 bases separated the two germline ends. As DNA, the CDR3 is TGTGCCAGCTCACCATTTATGGGACACAGCTCTGGAAACACCATATATTTT. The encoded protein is CASSPFMGHSSGNTIYF.